The 23 T cell receptor beta chains presented below share a single source sample, sequenced in a study of cytomegalovirus exposure and HLA in healthy donors. PCR amplification relied on 60 Vbeta primers (plus 13 Jbeta primers). TCRdb's table, derived via immunoSEQ multiplex PCR, lists solely in-frame clones and lacks some. The sample lists about 110,000 clones, roughly 71% occurring once. The specimen was PBMCs. The receptors originated from a woman in her 70s in good health and CMV-seropositive.

This sequence joins TRBV28 and TRBJ2-7; 9 bases are a match to TRBD2. J was trimmed by 6 bases and V by 3 bases; bases with no gene match: 6. Germline-derived CDR1 and CDR2 are MDHEN and SYDVKM. The CDR3 is made up of 14 amino acids. CDR3 loop: CASSFTSGWVEQYF. In DNA form, the CDR3 reads TGTGCCAGCAGTTTCACTAGCGGGTGGGTCGAGCAGTACTTC.

This clone has just a few counts. The CDR3 reads CSVGGDGYTF. CDR3 DNA: TGCAGCGTGGGGGGGGATGGCTACACCTTC. The chain carries TRBV29-1 and TRBJ1-2, with TRBD1 as a possible D gene (5 bases). Looked up from germline, CDR1 is SQVTM and CDR2 is ANQGSEA. This CDR3 is 10 amino acids long. V was shortened by 6 bases and J by 6 bases, with 8 bases between the two germline ends.

This rearrangement joins TRBV7-2 to TRBJ2-1; TRBD1 is a possible D gene (5 bases). The CDR3 contains 15 residues. Germline values: CDR1 SGHTA, CDR2 FQGNSA. The V and J ends lost 3 bases and 0 bases respectively, with 9 bases between them. The CDR3 nucleotides read TGTGCCAGCAGCTTCTGGGGCACCTCCTACAATGAGCAGTTCTTC. Translated: CASSFWGTSYNEQFF.

This clone was recorded only once. The gene calls are TRBV27 and TRBJ2-1, with TRBD1 identical over 7 bases. The CDR3 has 16 residues. Trimming at V came to 7 bases and at J to 9 bases, leaving 18 bases not matched to a gene. Looked up from germline, CDR1 is MNHEY and CDR2 is SMNVEV (reference sequence). CDR3 DNA sequence: TGTGCCAGCAACCCTAGCCGCACGGGACAGCTCGGTGAGCAGTTCTTC. Translating it yields CASNPSRTGQLGEQFF.

The chain recombines TRBV15 with TRBJ1-5; 10 bases agree with TRBD1. V lost 3 bases and J lost 4; bases outside the gene matches: 12. Looked up from germline, CDR1 is LNHNV and CDR2 is YYDKDF (reference sequence). This CDR3 is built from 18 residues. For the CDR3, the DNA is TGTGCCACCAGCAGTTGGGGCCGAGGACAGGGGGGTAATCAGCCCCAGCATTTT. Translation: CATSSWGRGQGGNQPQHF.

This chain connects TRBV13 to TRBJ2-2; 10 bases agree with TRBD2. Germline V gene data show CDR1 as PRHDT and CDR2 as FYEKMQ (reference sequence). V dropped 4 bases and J dropped 3; count of bases not matched to a gene: 5. The CDR3 length is 16 residues. CDR3 nucleotides: TGTGCCAGCAGCTATAGCGGGGGGACATACACCGGGGAGCTGTTTTTT. As protein: CASSYSGGTYTGELFF.

This clone came up once. This rearrangement joins TRBV29-1 to TRBJ2-7; 7 bases match TRBD2. CDR3 length equals 13 residues. Unmatched junction bases numbered 10, after V lost 6 bases and J lost 5 bases. Germline CDR1 reads SQVTM; CDR2 reads ANQGSEA. The CDR3 nucleotides are TGCAGCGTCTCGGTCCAGCGGGGTGACGAGCAGTACTTC. Its protein product is CSVSVQRGDEQYF.

The sample holds a few counts of this clone. This chain uses TRBV9 with TRBJ2-5, with a tentative D call TRBD1 (6 bases). With the DNA end fitting TRBJ2-7 better, the J assignment may be wrong. The CDR3 consists of 14 residues. CDR1 SGDLS and CDR2 YYNGEE come from the germline V gene. CDR3 in amino acids: CASSLQGAGDEQYF. The CDR3 DNA sequence: TGTGCCAGCAGCTTACAGGGAGCCGGGGACGAGCAGTACTTC.

The chain uses TRBV10-3 and TRBJ1-6, with a tentative D call TRBD1 (6 bases). Per germline, CDR1 ENHRY and CDR2 SYGVKD. This CDR3 has 13 residues. Trimming pared 5 bases from V and 9 bases from J, leaving 11 bases between. CDR3 nucleotide sequence: TGTGCCATCAGTCGGGACAAATTTTCACCCCTCCACTTT. Amino acid sequence: CAISRDKFSPLHF.

The rearrangement uses TRBV6-5 and TRBJ1-1; D is unresolved. This CDR3 has 15 amino acids. In germline, CDR1 is MNHEY, CDR2 SVGAGI. V was pared by 0 bases and J by 5 bases, with 13 bases between. CDR3 loop: CASSYSTLVVTEAFF. The CDR3 DNA reads as TGTGCCAGCAGTTACTCGACTCTGGTAGTAACTGAAGCTTTCTTT.

The chain links TRBV4-3 to TRBJ1-6; the D gene is possibly TRBD1 (5 bases). Germline lookup yields CDR1 LGHNA and CDR2 YSLEER. Trimming left V 0 bases short and J 10 bases short, with 10 bases between. The CDR3 runs to 14 residues. CDR3 sequence (DNA): TGCGCCAGCAGCCAAGAAACAGGTTACTCACCCCTCCACTTT. Translation gives CASSQETGYSPLHF.

This clone has just one count. V and J are TRBV4-1 and TRBJ2-4, with 9 positions matching TRBD1. This CDR3 has 14 residues. After removal of 3 bases from V and 5 bases from J, the junction contained 2 bases not matched to a gene. Germline lookup yields CDR1 MGHRA and CDR2 YSYEKL. The CDR3 protein is CASSHRDRENIQYF. In DNA, the CDR3 is TGCGCCAGCAGCCATCGGGACAGGGAAAACATTCAGTACTTC.

This clone was recorded a few times. The chain recombines TRBV7-8 with TRBJ2-1; 12 nucleotides align to TRBD1. Germline trimming cut 6 bases from V and 4 bases from J; bases unmatched to any gene: 7. The CDR3 runs to 16 residues. Germline V gene lookup returns CDR1 SGHVS and CDR2 FQNEAQ. The CDR3 sequence: CASSGTGGAPYNEQFF. The DNA for the CDR3 is TGTGCCAGCAGTGGGACAGGGGGCGCCCCATACAATGAGCAGTTCTTC. Looking up the rest from reference TRBV7-8 and TRBJ2-1 gives the full variable domain: GAGVSQSPRYKVAKRGQDVALRCDPISGHVSLFWYQQALGQGPEFLTYFQNEAQLDKSGLPSDRFFAERPEGSVSTLKIQRTQQEDSAVYLCASSGTGGAPYNEQFFGPGTRLTVL.

The chain carries TRBV11-2 and TRBJ1-2; no clear D. Trimming removed 5 bases at V and 7 bases at J, with 20 bases between. Germline V gene lookup returns CDR1 SGHAT and CDR2 FQNNGV. The CDR3 length is 15 residues. The CDR3 protein is CASSLFPNLGIGYTF. CDR3 coding DNA: TGTGCCAGCAGCCTCTTTCCCAATCTCGGTATTGGCTACACCTTC.

This chain connects TRBV6-1 to TRBJ1-5; the D is unclear. The CDR3 length is 13 residues. V lost 1 base and J 5 bases, leaving 6 bases between the germline ends. The germline gives CDR1 MNHNS, CDR2 SASEGT. DNA of the CDR3: TGTGCCAGCAGTGAAGGAAGCCATCAGCCCCAGCATTTT. As protein: CASSEGSHQPQHF.

V and J are TRBV7-8 and TRBJ1-1, with unresolved D. In germline, CDR1 is SGHVS, CDR2 FQNEAQ. The V end was cut by 5 bases, the J end by 1 base, with 14 bases between. CDR3 length equals 15 residues. This chain's CDR3 is CASSGGTAGNTEAFF. In DNA, the CDR3 is TGTGCCAGCAGCGGTGGAACGGCGGGGAACACTGAAGCTTTCTTT.

The chain employs TRBV10-3 and TRBJ2-7, with a weak D call TRBD2 (7 bases). The CDR3 length is 15 residues. V dropped 2 bases and J dropped 1 base, with 12 bases sitting between them. The germline gives CDR1 ENHRY, CDR2 SYGVKD. The CDR3 DNA follows: TGTGCCATCAGTGAGAAGGGGGGGAAATCCTACGAGCAGTACTTC. Translated: CAISEKGGKSYEQYF.

The chain employs TRBV10-3 and TRBJ1-3; D is unclear. The germline V gene has CDR1 ENHRY and CDR2 SYGVKD. The CDR3 totals 15 residues. The ends were cut back, 0 bases at V and 0 bases at J, with 6 bases in the middle. CDR3 in amino acids: CAISESSDSGNTIYF. The CDR3 coding sequence is TGTGCCATCAGTGAGTCAAGCGACTCTGGAAACACCATATATTTT.

J is TRBJ1-3 and V is TRBV12-5, with TRBD1 identical over 7 bases. V lost 3 bases to trimming and J lost 0 bases; unmatched junction nucleotides: 8. This CDR3 spans 17 amino acids. Germline CDR1 reads LGHNT; CDR2 reads FRNRAP. CDR3 loop: CASGFSGQAISGNTIYF. CDR3 sequence (DNA): TGTGCTAGTGGTTTTTCTGGACAGGCTATCTCTGGAAACACCATATATTTT.

In its sample, this clone was seen once. This chain uses TRBV7-8 with TRBJ2-6; D might be TRBD1 (6 bases). V shed 5 bases and J shed 0 bases, with 17 bases lying between them. Germline V CDR1 and CDR2: SGHVS, FQNEAQ. There are 18 residues in the CDR3. CDR3 region: CASSPGQLLLSGANVLTF. The CDR3 nucleotides are TGTGCCAGCAGCCCTGGACAGCTCCTACTCTCTGGGGCCAACGTCCTGACTTTC.

This clone came up a few times. This chain links TRBV6-6 with TRBJ1-4; maybe TRBD1 (5 bases). The CDR3 length is 15 residues. With 5 bases removed from V and 2 bases from J, the gap between germline ends came to 12 bases. Germline CDR1 MNHNY, CDR2 SVGAGI (reference sequence). As DNA, the CDR3 is TGTGCCAGCAGTCCGGGGACTAGGACTAATGAAAAACTGTTTTTT. Its translation: CASSPGTRTNEKLFF.

V gene TRBV7-8 combines with J gene TRBJ1-5; perhaps TRBD1 as D (5 bases). The V end was cut by 0 bases, the J end by 4 bases, with 7 bases between. In germline, CDR1 is SGHVS, CDR2 FQNEAQ. The CDR3 is made up of 14 amino acids. For the CDR3, the DNA is TGTGCCAGCAGCTTAGCGACAGCAAATCAGCCCCAGCATTTT. It is translated as CASSLATANQPQHF.

This chain uses TRBV7-3 with TRBJ2-5, with 9 bases lining up with TRBD2. The CDR3 extends over 14 amino acids. CDR1 is SGHTA, CDR2 FQGTGA, per germline. Trimming cost V 5 bases and J 4 bases; bases outside gene matches: 5. CDR3 loop: CASSLQTSGETQYF. The DNA for the CDR3 is TGTGCCAGCAGCCTACAGACTAGCGGAGAGACCCAGTACTTC.